This T cell receptor beta chain comes out of a study of cytomegalovirus exposure and HLA in healthy donors. Use of 60 Vbeta and 13 Jbeta primers characterized the PCR. This table comes from immunoSEQ multiplex PCR, and its TCRdb copy is limited to in-frame clones, with some not included. The sample shows around 98,000 clones, 80% to 85% of them seen only once. Sample: PBMCs. The clonotype comes from a man aged 35 to 55 in good health and CMV-seronegative.

CDR3 sequence (DNA): TGTGCCAGCAGTACCACAGGGCTCTGTGAAGCTTTCTTT. Amino acid sequence: CASSTTGLCEAFF. The J gene is TRBJ1-1, the V gene TRBV27; weak D call: TRBD1 (6 bases). The germline CDR1 and CDR2 sequences are MNHEY and SMNVEV (reference sequence). The CDR3 length is 13 residues. V gave up 5 bases and J gave up 7 bases, with 14 bases separating them.